The rows below give T cell receptor beta chains drawn from one sample of a study of CD8 T cells in Susac syndrome. Using its own MiXCR run on the immunoSEQ multiplex PCR reads, TCRdb lists one record per CDR3 protein. The sample lists about 180,000 distinct CDR3 sequences, about 95% occurring once. The sequenced sample was CD8+ T cells from PBMCs. The source is a human donor with multiple sclerosis. Both conserved end residues are part of each CDR3. D genes are given only for firm matches. Size is stated for part of the rows, as once, few or many counts, or as a class when the clone is expanded.

d_gene: TRBD2; j_gene: TRBJ2-1; abundance: -; v_gene: TRBV20-1; CDR3aa: CSARPGLAAYNEQFF; CDR3nt: TGCAGTGCTAGGCCAGGACTAGCGGCCTACAATGAGCAGTTCTTC
d_gene: -; j_gene: TRBJ1-2; abundance: -; v_gene: TRBV2; CDR3aa: CASSEASWDYPSPYGYTF; CDR3nt: TGTGCCAGCAGTGAAGCAAGTTGGGACTACCCTTCTCCCTATGGCTACACCTTC
d_gene: TRBD2; j_gene: TRBJ2-1; abundance: few; v_gene: TRBV29-1; CDR3aa: CSVEGLAGGYNEQFF; CDR3nt: TGCAGCGTTGAGGGACTAGCGGGGGGGTACAATGAGCAGTTCTTC
d_gene: -; j_gene: TRBJ2-5; abundance: -; v_gene: TRBV15; CDR3aa: CATSSSGLETQYF; CDR3nt: TGTGCCACCAGCAGCTCAGGGCTAGAGACCCAGTACTTC
d_gene: -; j_gene: TRBJ2-1; abundance: -; v_gene: TRBV27; CDR3aa: CASSLSGSGAYNEQFF; CDR3nt: TGTGCCAGCAGTTTAAGCGGTAGCGGAGCTTACAATGAGCAGTTCTTC
d_gene: -; j_gene: TRBJ1-1; abundance: -; v_gene: TRBV27; CDR3aa: CASSRAALNTEAFF; CDR3nt: TGTGCCAGCAGTCGGGCAGCCTTGAACACTGAAGCTTTCTTT
d_gene: -; j_gene: TRBJ1-2; abundance: -; v_gene: TRBV5-6; CDR3aa: CASSLPDQTNYGYTF; CDR3nt: TGTGCCAGCAGCTTGCCGGATCAAACTAACTATGGCTACACCTTC
d_gene: TRBD1; j_gene: TRBJ2-2; abundance: -; v_gene: TRBV7-9; CDR3aa: CASSRLRTGNTGELFF; CDR3nt: TGTGCCAGCAGCCGACTGAGGACAGGGAACACCGGGGAGCTGTTTTTT
d_gene: TRBD1; j_gene: TRBJ1-5; abundance: -; v_gene: TRBV5-4; CDR3aa: CASSAGTGFNQPQHF; CDR3nt: TGTGCCAGCAGCGCTGGGACAGGGTTCAATCAGCCCCAGCATTTT
d_gene: -; j_gene: TRBJ2-2; abundance: -; v_gene: TRBV27; CDR3aa: CASSFNRAGELFF; CDR3nt: TGTGCCAGCAGTTTCAATAGGGCCGGGGAGCTGTTTTTT
d_gene: TRBD1; j_gene: TRBJ2-7; abundance: -; v_gene: TRBV28; CDR3aa: CASSSHGTGLLEQYF; CDR3nt: TGTGCCAGCAGTTCTCACGGGACAGGGTTGTTAGAGCAGTACTTC
d_gene: -; j_gene: TRBJ2-6; abundance: -; v_gene: TRBV4-1; CDR3aa: CASSQAPGVGANVLTF; CDR3nt: TGCGCCAGCAGCCAAGCCCCCGGGGTTGGGGCCAACGTCCTGACTTTC
d_gene: -; j_gene: TRBJ1-2; abundance: -; v_gene: TRBV4-1; CDR3aa: CASSQDRGTRVGYTF; CDR3nt: TGCGCCAGCAGCCAAGATCGCGGGACCCGGGTGGGCTACACCTTC
d_gene: TRBD1; j_gene: TRBJ1-4; abundance: -; v_gene: TRBV14; CDR3aa: CASSQDFPGTGNEKLFF; CDR3nt: TGTGCCAGCAGCCAAGATTTCCCCGGGACAGGCAATGAAAAACTGTTTTTT
d_gene: TRBD1; j_gene: TRBJ1-2; abundance: -; v_gene: TRBV7-8; CDR3aa: CASSLLSRQGLNYGYTF; CDR3nt: TGTGCCAGCAGCCTACTATCGCGACAGGGACTTAACTATGGCTACACCTTC
d_gene: -; j_gene: TRBJ2-7; abundance: -; v_gene: TRBV2; CDR3aa: CASRGTRIGGYEQYF; CDR3nt: TGTGCCAGCAGGGGAACTAGAATCGGTGGGTACGAGCAGTACTTC
d_gene: TRBD2; j_gene: TRBJ2-7; abundance: -; v_gene: TRBV28; CDR3aa: CASSFFPSGYEQYF; CDR3nt: TGTGCCAGCAGTTTCTTTCCTAGCGGCTACGAGCAGTACTTC
d_gene: TRBD2; j_gene: TRBJ2-1; abundance: -; v_gene: TRBV9; CDR3aa: CASSVDGRVGNEQFF; CDR3nt: TGTGCCAGCAGCGTAGACGGGAGGGTCGGGAATGAGCAGTTCTTC
d_gene: -; j_gene: TRBJ2-5; abundance: -; v_gene: TRBV9; CDR3aa: CASSAETFDLPTETQYF; CDR3nt: TGTGCCAGCAGCGCAGAGACCTTCGACCTACCCACAGAGACCCAGTACTTC
d_gene: TRBD1; j_gene: TRBJ2-7; abundance: -; v_gene: TRBV15; CDR3aa: CATSEPGTAYEQYF; CDR3nt: TGTGCCACCAGCGAACCCGGGACAGCCTACGAGCAGTACTTC
d_gene: TRBD2; j_gene: TRBJ2-5; abundance: -; v_gene: TRBV2; CDR3aa: CASKGLAGGPQYF; CDR3nt: TGTGCCAGCAAGGGACTAGCGGGGGGCCCACAGTACTTC
d_gene: -; j_gene: TRBJ2-7; abundance: -; v_gene: TRBV30; CDR3aa: CAWNGVNHEQYF; CDR3nt: TGTGCCTGGAATGGGGTTAACCACGAGCAGTACTTC
d_gene: -; j_gene: TRBJ1-2; abundance: -; v_gene: TRBV24-1; CDR3aa: CATIGRGYTF; CDR3nt: TGTGCCACCATCGGACGGGGCTACACCTTC
d_gene: TRBD1; j_gene: TRBJ2-3; abundance: -; v_gene: TRBV11-2; CDR3aa: CASSLGTVLTDTQYF; CDR3nt: TGTGCCAGCAGCCTCGGGACAGTTCTCACAGATACGCAGTATTTT
d_gene: TRBD1; j_gene: TRBJ1-4; abundance: -; v_gene: TRBV20-1; CDR3aa: CSARDRDREEEKLFF; CDR3nt: TGCAGTGCTAGAGACCGGGACAGGGAAGAGGAAAAACTGTTTTTT
d_gene: -; j_gene: TRBJ2-3; abundance: -; v_gene: TRBV29-1; CDR3aa: CSVRGRADTQYF; CDR3nt: TGCAGCGTCCGGGGTAGGGCAGATACGCAGTATTTT
d_gene: TRBD1; j_gene: TRBJ2-7; abundance: -; v_gene: TRBV2; CDR3aa: CASGSPGGVYEQYF; CDR3nt: TGTGCCAGCGGCTCGCCAGGGGGTGTCTACGAGCAGTACTTC
d_gene: -; j_gene: TRBJ1-2; abundance: -; v_gene: TRBV29-1; CDR3aa: CSVGPPWPPPVYGYTF; CDR3nt: TGCAGCGTTGGTCCCCCGTGGCCCCCACCGGTCTATGGCTACACCTTC
d_gene: -; j_gene: TRBJ2-1; abundance: -; v_gene: TRBV20-1; CDR3aa: CSARGFGYNEQFF; CDR3nt: TGCAGTGCTCGAGGCTTCGGTTACAATGAGCAGTTCTTC
d_gene: TRBD2; j_gene: TRBJ2-5; abundance: -; v_gene: TRBV20-1; CDR3aa: CSAIPGLAVQTQYF; CDR3nt: TGCAGTGCCATACCGGGACTAGCGGTCCAGACCCAGTACTTC
d_gene: -; j_gene: TRBJ2-3; abundance: -; v_gene: TRBV2; CDR3aa: CASSEYRSSTDTQYF; CDR3nt: TGTGCCAGCAGTGAATATAGATCTAGCACAGATACGCAGTATTTT
d_gene: TRBD1; j_gene: TRBJ1-1; abundance: -; v_gene: TRBV13; CDR3aa: CASSLDEGAAFF; CDR3nt: TGTGCCAGCAGCTTAGATGAGGGGGCGGCTTTCTTT
d_gene: TRBD1; j_gene: TRBJ2-7; abundance: -; v_gene: TRBV9; CDR3aa: CASSVAGTGSYEQYF; CDR3nt: TGTGCCAGCAGCGTGGCCGGGACAGGGTCCTACGAGCAGTACTTC
d_gene: -; j_gene: TRBJ1-2; abundance: once; v_gene: TRBV12-3/TRBV12-4; CDR3aa: CASRAGYYGYTF; CDR3nt: TGTGCCAGCAGAGCGGGGTACTATGGCTACACCTTC
d_gene: -; j_gene: TRBJ2-1; abundance: -; v_gene: TRBV7-9; CDR3aa: CASRVSSYNEQFF; CDR3nt: TGTGCCAGCAGGGTAAGCTCCTACAATGAGCAGTTCTTC
d_gene: -; j_gene: TRBJ2-3; abundance: -; v_gene: TRBV25-1; CDR3aa: CASNDRSTDTQYF; CDR3nt: TGTGCCAGCAATGACAGAAGCACAGATACGCAGTATTTT
d_gene: -; j_gene: TRBJ2-1; abundance: -; v_gene: TRBV10-3; CDR3aa: CAISGTARGYNEQFF; CDR3nt: TGTGCCATCAGTGGGACAGCACGAGGGTACAATGAGCAGTTCTTC
d_gene: TRBD2; j_gene: TRBJ2-7; abundance: -; v_gene: TRBV20-1; CDR3aa: CSARLAGDYEQYF; CDR3nt: TGCAGTGCTAGACTAGCGGGGGACTACGAGCAGTACTTC
d_gene: -; j_gene: TRBJ2-5; abundance: once; v_gene: TRBV5-6; CDR3aa: CASSLAGPFQETQYF; CDR3nt: TGTGCCAGCAGCTTGGCTGGCCCGTTCCAAGAGACCCAGTACTTC
d_gene: TRBD1; j_gene: TRBJ2-1; abundance: -; v_gene: TRBV29-1; CDR3aa: CSTSDRGPYNEQFF; CDR3nt: TGCAGCACCTCCGACAGGGGGCCCTACAATGAGCAGTTCTTC
d_gene: -; j_gene: TRBJ2-2; abundance: -; v_gene: TRBV6-2/TRBV6-3; CDR3aa: CASSYEGSFRAGELFF; CDR3nt: TGTGCCAGCAGTTACGAGGGTTCATTCCGGGCCGGGGAGCTGTTTTTT
d_gene: -; j_gene: TRBJ1-2; abundance: -; v_gene: TRBV7-9; CDR3aa: CASSQYGTLGVDGYTF; CDR3nt: TGTGCCAGCAGCCAGTATGGGACTTTGGGGGTTGATGGCTACACCTTC
d_gene: TRBD1; j_gene: TRBJ1-2; abundance: -; v_gene: TRBV30; CDR3aa: CAWSGQGESYTF; CDR3nt: TGTGCCTGGAGTGGACAGGGGGAGAGCTACACCTTC
d_gene: TRBD1; j_gene: TRBJ2-7; abundance: -; v_gene: TRBV5-7; CDR3aa: CASSEPGQVYEQYF; CDR3nt: TGTGCCAGCAGCGAACCGGGACAGGTTTACGAGCAGTACTTC
d_gene: TRBD2; j_gene: TRBJ2-7; abundance: -; v_gene: TRBV5-1; CDR3aa: CASSPWTSGTHEQYF; CDR3nt: TGCGCCAGCAGCCCTTGGACTAGCGGGACCCACGAGCAGTACTTC
d_gene: TRBD1; j_gene: TRBJ2-7; abundance: -; v_gene: TRBV27; CDR3aa: CASSFRDRSSYEQYF; CDR3nt: TGTGCCAGCAGTTTCCGGGACAGAAGCTCCTACGAGCAGTACTTC
d_gene: -; j_gene: TRBJ1-1; abundance: -; v_gene: TRBV28; CDR3aa: CASSPLREMNTEAFF; CDR3nt: TGTGCCAGCAGTCCGCTCCGGGAGATGAACACTGAAGCTTTCTTT
d_gene: -; j_gene: TRBJ1-1; abundance: -; v_gene: TRBV29-1; CDR3aa: CSVVKDTEAFF; CDR3nt: TGCAGCGTTGTGAAGGACACTGAAGCTTTCTTT
d_gene: -; j_gene: TRBJ2-6; abundance: -; v_gene: TRBV28; CDR3aa: CASSLLTPDSGANVLTF; CDR3nt: TGTGCCAGCAGTTTACTGACTCCAGACTCTGGGGCCAACGTCCTGACTTTC
d_gene: -; j_gene: TRBJ1-5; abundance: -; v_gene: TRBV6-5; CDR3aa: CASSYGERQPQHF; CDR3nt: TGTGCCAGCAGTTACGGGGAGCGTCAGCCCCAGCATTTT
d_gene: -; j_gene: TRBJ2-7; abundance: once; v_gene: TRBV27; CDR3aa: CASGVGAWGYEQYF; CDR3nt: TGTGCCAGCGGGGTAGGCGCATGGGGCTACGAGCAGTACTTC
d_gene: TRBD2; j_gene: TRBJ2-1; abundance: -; v_gene: TRBV15; CDR3aa: CATRQGAAGTSGYNEQFF; CDR3nt: TGTGCCACCAGACAGGGGGCCGCCGGGACTAGCGGGTACAATGAGCAGTTCTTC
d_gene: -; j_gene: TRBJ2-3; abundance: -; v_gene: TRBV29-1; CDR3aa: CSVVYTDTDTQYF; CDR3nt: TGCAGCGTTGTGTATACAGACACAGATACGCAGTATTTT
d_gene: TRBD1; j_gene: TRBJ2-7; abundance: -; v_gene: TRBV4-1; CDR3aa: CASSQDGTEVYEQYF; CDR3nt: TGCGCCAGCAGCCAAGATGGGACAGAGGTCTACGAGCAGTACTTC
d_gene: -; j_gene: TRBJ2-7; abundance: once; v_gene: TRBV27; CDR3aa: CASAVWQGYEQYF; CDR3nt: TGTGCCAGCGCGGTGTGGCAGGGCTACGAGCAGTACTTC